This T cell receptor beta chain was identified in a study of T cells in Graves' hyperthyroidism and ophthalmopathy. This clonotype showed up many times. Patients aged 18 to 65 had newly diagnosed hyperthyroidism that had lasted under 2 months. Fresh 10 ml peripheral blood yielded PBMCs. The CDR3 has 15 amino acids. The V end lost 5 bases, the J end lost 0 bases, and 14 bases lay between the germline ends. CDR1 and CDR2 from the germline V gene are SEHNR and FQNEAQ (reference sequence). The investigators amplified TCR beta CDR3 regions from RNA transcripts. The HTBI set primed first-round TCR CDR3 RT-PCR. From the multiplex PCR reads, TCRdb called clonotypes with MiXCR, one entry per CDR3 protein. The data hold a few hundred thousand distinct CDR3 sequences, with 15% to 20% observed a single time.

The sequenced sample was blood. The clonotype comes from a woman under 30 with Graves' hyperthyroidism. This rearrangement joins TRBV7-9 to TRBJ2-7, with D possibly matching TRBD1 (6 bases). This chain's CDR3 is CASSNYRDFSYEQYF. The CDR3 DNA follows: TGTGCCAGCAGCAACTACAGGGATTTCTCCTACGAGCAGTACTTC.